These 24 T cell receptor beta chains came from one sample sequenced in a study of metastatic and nonmetastatic thyroid tumors. Patients were all untreated before their thyroid surgery. TCRdb re-called the PCR reads through MiXCR. The sample consists of around 21,000 clones, over 20% of them appearing once. The material sequenced was tumor tissue. The receptors originated from a male donor with papillary thyroid cancer or a benign thyroid nodule (not recorded which). Some clones in this sample may be carry-over from other donors' samples.

In its sample, this clone was seen many times. The CDR3 protein is CASSLELNQPQHF. The DNA for the CDR3 is TGTGCCAGCAGCTTAGAGCTCAATCAGCCCCAGCATTTT. The chain combines TRBV7-2 with TRBJ1-5; D not certain. The germline gives CDR1 SGHTA, CDR2 FQGNSA. This CDR3 has 13 amino acids. V was clipped by 1 base and J by 3 bases, with 4 bases between them.

This clone is large. This chain uses TRBV28 with TRBJ2-7, with D possibly being TRBD1 (5 bases). V was cut by 5 bases and J by 0 bases, with 11 bases left in between. Germline CDR1 is MDHEN and CDR2 is SYDVKM. The CDR3 extends over 14 amino acids. The CDR3 DNA follows: TGTGCCAGCAGTCTCGACAGTGTCTCCTACGAGCAGTACTTC. Encoded protein: CASSLDSVSYEQYF.

This clone was counted at least ten times. The chain has TRBV19 and TRBJ2-1; TRBD2 aligns across 7 bases. The trim removed 5 bases at V and 9 bases at J, leaving 4 bases unmatched. This CDR3 has 12 residues. Germline V gene lookup returns CDR1 LNHDA and CDR2 SQIVND (reference sequence). DNA for the CDR3: TGTGCCAGTAGTTTTTCTAGCGGTGAGCAGTTCTTC. It encodes CASSFSSGEQFF.

This clone was detected ten times or more. The J gene is TRBJ1-2, the V gene TRBV2, with D maybe TRBD1 (5 bases). The CDR3 is 14 amino acids. The ends were cut back, 3 bases at V and 4 bases at J, with 12 bases in the middle. The germline V gene encodes CDR1 SNHLY and CDR2 FYNNEI. CDR3: CASSDEGNSYGYTF. The DNA for the CDR3 is TGTGCCAGCAGTGATGAGGGGAATAGCTATGGCTACACCTTC.

Ten or more counts support this clone. This chain connects TRBV20-1 to TRBJ2-3; either TRBD1 or TRBD2 may fit D (5 bases each). V was shortened by 3 bases and J by 1 base, with 20 bases between the two germline ends. Germline V gene lookup returns CDR1 DFQATT and CDR2 SNEGSKA (reference sequence). This CDR3 has 17 amino acids. This CDR3 reads CSASDPTGRGGTDTQYF. The CDR3 DNA is TGCAGTGCTAGTGACCCCACTGGGAGAGGGGGCACAGATACGCAGTATTTT.

In its sample, this clone is medium-sized. The chain carries TRBV7-2 and TRBJ1-1, with D maybe TRBD1 (5 bases). The germline CDR1 and CDR2 sequences are SGHTA and FQGNSA. The CDR3 sequence is 15 residues long. Trimming removed 0 bases at V and 3 bases at J, with 11 bases between. The CDR3: CASSLAQGPYTEAFF. CDR3 nucleotide sequence: TGTGCCAGCAGCTTAGCGCAGGGTCCCTACACTGAAGCTTTCTTT.

This clone is deemed medium-sized. V and J are TRBV4-1 and TRBJ1-2, with TRBD1 matching 7 bases. Losses at the gene ends were 0 bases for V and 7 bases for J; bases not matched to a gene: 11. This CDR3 has 16 amino acids. The germline V gene has CDR1 MGHRA and CDR2 YSYEKL. In DNA, the CDR3 is TGCGCCAGCAGCCAAGATCTTTACAGGGGATCTGCTGGCTACACCTTC. Residues: CASSQDLYRGSAGYTF.

Note on this clone: In this CDR3 the conserved last residue, phenylalanine or tryptophan, is missing, so a read error is likely. This chain joins TRBV11-2 and TRBJ2-7; D is perhaps TRBD1 (6 bases). This CDR3 has 14 amino acids. Trimming took 1 base from V and 4 from J, leaving 11 bases between them. Germline V gene sequence: CDR1 SGHAT, CDR2 FQNNGV. Written as DNA, the CDR3 is TGTGCCAGCAGCTTAGGGACAGTGGTATACGAGCAGTACTTG. This gives the protein CASSLGTVVYEQYL.

The chain carries TRBV11-2 and TRBJ1-2; 9 positions match TRBD1. Germline trimming cut 5 bases from V and 4 bases from J; bases unmatched to any gene: 11. Per the germline V gene, CDR1 is SGHAT and CDR2 is FQNNGV. The CDR3 totals 16 residues. The DNA of the CDR3 is TGTGCCAGCAGCCCACAACCGGGACAGGGCATCTATGGCTACACCTTC. Protein: CASSPQPGQGIYGYTF. The entire variable domain, with the rest obtained from reference TRBV11-2 and TRBJ1-2, is as follows: EAGVAQSPRYKIIEKRQSVAFWCNPISGHATLYWYQQILGQGPKLLIQFQNNGVVDDSQLPKDRFSAERLKGVDSTLKIQPAKLEDSAVYLCASSPQPGQGIYGYTFGSGTRLTVV.

The rearrangement links TRBV11-2 to TRBJ1-1, with 8 positions matching TRBD1. This CDR3 region has 15 residues. Germline V CDR1 and CDR2: SGHAT, FQNNGV. V lost 3 bases and J lost 4; bases outside the gene matches: 7. The CDR3 spells CASSFGGTGITEAFF. The CDR3 coding sequence is TGTGCCAGCAGCTTTGGAGGGACAGGAATCACTGAAGCTTTCTTT.

Notes on this clone: The CDR3 ends on some other residue instead of the conserved phenylalanine or tryptophan, so this is likely a read error. The CDR3 coding sequence is TGCAGTGCCCATAAGACAGGTAGCGGAAACACCATATATTTA. It encodes CSAHKTGSGNTIYL. J is TRBJ1-3 and V is TRBV20-1, with TRBD1 as a possible D gene (6 bases). The V gene's germline CDR1 is DFQATT and CDR2 SNEGSKA (reference sequence). V dropped 6 bases and J dropped 4 bases, with 16 bases sitting between them. This CDR3 has 14 residues.

CDR3 region: CSASIVGTEAFF. CDR3 DNA: TGCAGTGCTAGTATCGTGGGGACTGAAGCTTTCTTT. J is TRBJ1-1 and V is TRBV20-1; D call uncertain. Germline lookup yields CDR1 DFQATT and CDR2 SNEGSKA (reference sequence). Between the trimmed V and J ends, which lost 3 bases and 5 bases, there was a span of 10 bases. The CDR3 loop spans 12 amino acids.

The chain employs TRBV4-2 and TRBJ1-2; TRBD1 matches at 7 bases. Per the germline V gene, CDR1 is LGHNA and CDR2 is YNFKEQ. After removal of 4 bases from V and 5 bases from J, the junction contained 10 bases not matched to a gene. This CDR3 is built from 15 residues. CDR3 sequence reads: CASSPRDSEGYGYTF. As DNA, the CDR3 is TGTGCCAGCAGCCCTCGGGACAGCGAGGGGTATGGCTACACCTTC.

Comment on this clone: A much larger clone lies one base from this, so it may be a read error. The chain joins TRBV5-5 to TRBJ2-2; the match to TRBD1 covers 7 bases. CDR3 length: 14 residues. Germline lookup yields CDR1 SGHKS and CDR2 YYEKEE (reference sequence). CDR3 region: CASSSDRVTVELFF. The DNA for the CDR3 is TGTGCCAGCAGCTCCGACAGGGTCACCGTGGAGCTGTTTTTT.

The chain carries TRBV5-8 and TRBJ2-7; TRBD1 aligns across 8 bases. The CDR3 is 16 residues long. Per germline, CDR1 SGHTS and CDR2 YDEGEE. V lost 4 bases to trimming and J lost 7 bases; unmatched junction nucleotides: 16. The CDR3 here is CASSSGQGGSLGEQYF. CDR3 DNA: TGTGCCAGCAGCAGTGGACAGGGTGGGTCCCTAGGGGAGCAGTACTTC.

The chain recombines TRBV18 with TRBJ1-5, with D possibly being TRBD1 (5 bases). Germline lookup yields CDR1 KGHSH and CDR2 LQKENI. V lost 3 bases and J lost 5, with 14 bases in between. The CDR3 extends over 15 amino acids. For the CDR3, the DNA is TGTGCCAGCTCACCCCAGGACACGGGCGATCAGCCCCAGCATTTT. As protein: CASSPQDTGDQPQHF.

In its sample, this clone was seen a few times. The J gene is TRBJ1-6, the V gene TRBV12-3 or TRBV12-4; no definite D call. CDR3 length: 14 amino acids. Trimming shortened V by 10 bases and J by 0 bases, and 10 bases separated the two germline ends. DNA of the CDR3: TGTGCCACTCGGTCGAGCTCCTATAATTCACCCCTCCACTTT. Its protein is CATRSSSYNSPLHF.

The chain employs TRBV7-3 and TRBJ2-2, with D maybe TRBD2 (7 bases). This CDR3 comprises 14 residues. CDR1 is SGHTA, CDR2 FQGTGA, per germline. Deletions cut 3 bases from V and 4 bases from J, with 9 bases between. CDR3 coding DNA: TGTGCCAGCAGCTTGGGGGGGCTCACCGGGGAGCTGTTTTTT. Its translation: CASSLGGLTGELFF.

This clone was seen many times. The genes are TRBV3-1 and TRBJ1-1, with D perhaps matching TRBD1 (5 bases). V lost 5 bases and J lost 1, with 11 bases in between. Germline loops: CDR1 LGHDT, CDR2 YNNKEL (reference sequence). This CDR3 region has 14 residues. Here the CDR3 reads CASSRGFGNTEAFF. Here the CDR3 DNA reads TGTGCCAGCAGCAGGGGATTCGGGAACACTGAAGCTTTCTTT. The full variable domain, its missing parts supplied by reference TRBV3-1 and TRBJ1-1, is DTAVSQTPKYLVTQMGNDKSIKCEQNLGHDTMYWYKQDSKKFLKIMFSYNNKELIINETVPNRFSPKSPDKAHLNLHINSLELGDSAVYFCASSRGFGNTEAFFGQGTRLTVV.

V and J are TRBV20-1 and TRBJ1-2; 9 bases align to TRBD1. V gave up 5 bases and J gave up 2 bases; unmatched junction bases: 18. The CDR3 runs 18 residues. Germline V gene sequence: CDR1 DFQATT, CDR2 SNEGSKA (reference sequence). The CDR3 DNA reads as TGCAGTGCTGAGCCGGGACAGGGCCCCGATATTCCAAACTATGGCTACACCTTC. It is translated as CSAEPGQGPDIPNYGYTF.

This clone showed up many times. CDR3 sequence: CASSSADRTDTQYF. CDR3 nucleotides: TGTGCCAGCAGCTCCGCCGACCGCACAGATACGCAGTATTTT. The chain combines TRBV11-3 with TRBJ2-3; no clear D. V was clipped by 4 bases and J by 1 base, with 9 bases between them. From germline, CDR1 is SGHNT and CDR2 YENEEA. CDR3 length equals 14 residues.

The rearrangement uses TRBV5-6 and TRBJ1-1; D uncertain. Germline V gives CDR1 SGHDT, CDR2 YYEEEE. The CDR3 consists of 13 residues. V was pared by 5 bases and J by 0 bases, with 8 bases between. The CDR3 loop is CASRSGMNTEAFF. For the CDR3, the DNA is TGTGCCAGCAGATCCGGGATGAACACTGAAGCTTTCTTT. The full variable domain, completed using reference TRBV5-6 and TRBJ1-1, is DAGVTQSPTHLIKTRGQQVTLRCSPKSGHDTVSWYQQALGQGPQFIFQYYEEEERQRGNFPDRFSGHQFPNYSSELNVNALLLGDSALYLCASRSGMNTEAFFGQGTRLTVV.

This clone has ten or more counts. V gene TRBV4-2 combines with J gene TRBJ2-1; maybe TRBD2 (6 bases). Trimming left V 4 bases short and J 3 bases short, with 13 bases between. Germline V CDR1 and CDR2: LGHNA, YNFKEQ. The CDR3 totals 15 residues. The CDR3 protein is CASSPMRGDYNEQFF. The CDR3 nucleotides read TGTGCCAGCAGCCCTATGCGGGGAGACTACAATGAGCAGTTCTTC.

There are a few counts of this clone. A much larger clone sits a single nucleotide away, making a read error possible. Other DNA sequences in this sample translate to the same CDR3. The rearrangement links TRBV3-1 to TRBJ2-7; TRBD2 matches at 10 bases. V was pared by 1 base and J by 3 bases, with 6 bases of the junction left unmatched. CDR1 and CDR2 from the germline V gene are LGHDT and YNNKEL (reference sequence). CDR3 size: 16 residues. The CDR3 region has the DNA TGTGCCAGCAGCCAAGGGCTAGCGGGGGCGCACTACGAGCAGTACTTC. Encoded protein: CASSQGLAGAHYEQYF.